The T cell receptor (beta chain) under discussion was sequenced for a study of blood T cells in healthy people across ages. Study-level points and caveats: Donors of long life had a larger count of naive CD4+ cells and greater diversity than aged donors.

Germline CDR1 and CDR2: DFQATT and SNEGSKA (reference sequence). There are 13 residues in the CDR3. J was trimmed by 6 bases and V by 6 bases; bases with no gene match: 6. Through a sample-barcoded 5' primer and a J-beta primer mix, a second PCR was run for about 6 to 12 cycles. The study obtained at least 2.5 million CDR3-containing paired-end reads from every sample. A single record per CDR3 protein comes from TCRdb applying MiXCR to the 5' RACE reads. The sample has approximately 850,000 distinct CDR3 sequences, 55% to 70% seen once. On this clonotype itself: What it binds is not known.

Russia was home to the donors, healthy Caucasian individuals aged about 6 to 90. Every sample had a minimum of 6.5 million PBMCs isolated. The chain employs TRBV20-1 and TRBJ1-2; 11 nucleotides line up with TRBD1. The receptor was derived from a man aged 25-45 years in good health. Sequenced sample: blood. The CDR3 nucleotides are TGCAGTGCAGGGACAGGGGGGCGCGATGGCTACACCTTC. Residues: CSAGTGGRDGYTF.